This TCR beta chain was identified during a study of T-cell reconstitution after alpha-beta-depleted transplantation in children. Notes on the study in general: Reported findings indicate that, about two months after transplant, alpha-beta T cells came from several hundred expanded clones, which were derived from non-depleted graft cells. The high TCRbeta diversity at day 60 in some patients came from surviving recipient T cells and thymic progenitors. Counts and diversity of T cells one year after transplant came mostly from newly produced T cells.

Construction of the TCRbeta library involved unique molecular identifiers. In TCRdb, the PCR reads were re-called with MiXCR into one record per CDR3 protein. This table holds approximately 800,000 distinct CDR3 sequences, around 15% found once. This clonotype was detected ten times or more. Its antigen is not known. Trimming removed 6 bases at V and 4 bases at J, with 6 bases between. The germline gives CDR1 MNHNS, CDR2 SASEGT. The CDR3 consists of 12 residues. The V and J genes are TRBV6-1 and TRBJ2-2; D unresolved. The receptor's source is a male patient between 5 and 17 years old who had a stem cell transplant for acute lymphoblastic leukemia, so the T cells may come from the graft donor. The sample consisted of PBMCs, mostly from graft donor cells, taken 360 days after TCRalphabeta/CD19-depleted stem cell transplant. The CDR3 sequence is CASRDPTGELFF. The CDR3 nucleotides are TGTGCCAGCAGAGATCCCACCGGGGAGCTGTTTTTT.